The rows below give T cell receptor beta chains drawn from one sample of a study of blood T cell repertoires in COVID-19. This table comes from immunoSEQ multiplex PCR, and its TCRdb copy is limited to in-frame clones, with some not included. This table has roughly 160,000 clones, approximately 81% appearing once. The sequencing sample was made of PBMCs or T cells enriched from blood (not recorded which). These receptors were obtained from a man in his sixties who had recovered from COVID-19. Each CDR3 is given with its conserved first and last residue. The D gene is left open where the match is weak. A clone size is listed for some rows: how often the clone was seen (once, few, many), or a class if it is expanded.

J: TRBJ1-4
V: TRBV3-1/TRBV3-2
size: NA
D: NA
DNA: TGTGCCAGCAGCCATGTCAAGCGGGCAGGGTCTGAAAAACTGTTTTTT
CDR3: CASSHVKRAGSEKLFF

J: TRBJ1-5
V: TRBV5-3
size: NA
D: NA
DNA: TGTGCCAGAAGCTCGGGGGGAGGAGTTAGCAATCAGCCCCAGCATTTT
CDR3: CARSSGGGVSNQPQHF

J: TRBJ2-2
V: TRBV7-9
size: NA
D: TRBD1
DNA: TGTGCCAGCAGTCCTACAGGGGGCGGGGAGCTGTTTTTT
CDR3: CASSPTGGGELFF

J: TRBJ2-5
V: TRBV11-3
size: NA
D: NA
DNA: TGTGCCAGCAGCTTAGGGGGGCGCGAGACCCAGTACTTC
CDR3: CASSLGGRETQYF

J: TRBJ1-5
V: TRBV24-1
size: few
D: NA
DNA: TGTGCCACCGGGAGCGGGAATCAGCCCCAGCATTTT
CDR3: CATGSGNQPQHF

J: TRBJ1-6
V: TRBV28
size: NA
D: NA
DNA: TGTGCCAGCAGTTTAGGAGGGTTCCTATCCCGCATGGGTTCACCCCTCCACTTT
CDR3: CASSLGGFLSRMGSPLHF

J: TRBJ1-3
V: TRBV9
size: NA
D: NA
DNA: TGTGCCAGCAGCGTCCTAGCAGGGGACATGGCTGGAAACACCATATATTTT
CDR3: CASSVLAGDMAGNTIYF

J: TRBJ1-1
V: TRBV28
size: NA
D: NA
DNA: TGTGCCAGCAGGAGGGGGGGCCAGGGCGGCACTGAAGCTTTCTTT
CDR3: CASRRGGQGGTEAFF

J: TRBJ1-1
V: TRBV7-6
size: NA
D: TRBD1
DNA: TGTGCCAGCAGCTTAGCGACAGGGAAGAACACTGAAGCTTTCTTT
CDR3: CASSLATGKNTEAFF

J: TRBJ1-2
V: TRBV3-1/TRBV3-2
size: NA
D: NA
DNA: TGTGCCAGCAGCCAATCCTCCTCTTATGGCTACACCTTC
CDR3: CASSQSSSYGYTF

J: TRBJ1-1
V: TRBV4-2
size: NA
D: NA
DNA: TGTGCCAGCACCCTACAGGGAGCCGACACTGAAGCTTTCTTT
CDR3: CASTLQGADTEAFF

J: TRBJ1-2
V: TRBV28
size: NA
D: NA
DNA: TGTGCCACCGGTGGGGCAGGGGCAGACACCTTC
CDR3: CATGGAGADTF

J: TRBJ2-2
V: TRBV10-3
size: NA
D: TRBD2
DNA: TGTGCCATCAGTGAGCCCCCTGGGACTAGCGGGGGATACACCGGGGAGCTGTTTTTT
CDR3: CAISEPPGTSGGYTGELFF

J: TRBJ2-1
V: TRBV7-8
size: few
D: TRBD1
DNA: TGTGCCAGCAGCCTCTTGGACAGGGGAGGGAATGAGCAGTTCTTC
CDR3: CASSLLDRGGNEQFF

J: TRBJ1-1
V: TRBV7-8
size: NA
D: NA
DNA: TGTGCCAGCAGCTTATCCGGGGGACGTACTGAAGCTTTCTTT
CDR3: CASSLSGGRTEAFF

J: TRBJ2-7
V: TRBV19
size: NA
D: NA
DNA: TGTGCCAGTAGTAGCGGGATCCGCGAGCAGTACTTC
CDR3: CASSSGIREQYF

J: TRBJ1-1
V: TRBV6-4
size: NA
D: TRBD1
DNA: TGTGCCAGCAGTAAATTCGGGACAGGATCTACCCCCGGGGGAGCTTTCTTT
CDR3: CASSKFGTGSTPGGAFF

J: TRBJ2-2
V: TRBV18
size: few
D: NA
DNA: TGTGCCAGCACTACCTCGGTGGACACCGGGGAGCTGTTTTTT
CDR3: CASTTSVDTGELFF

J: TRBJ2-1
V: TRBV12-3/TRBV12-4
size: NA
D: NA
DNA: TGTGCCAGTTTCCGGGGGTGGAATGAGCAGTTCTTC
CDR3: CASFRGWNEQFF

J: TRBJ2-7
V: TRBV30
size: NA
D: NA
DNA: TGTGCCTGGAGCGCGGACCGGGACTACGAGCAGTACTTC
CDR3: CAWSADRDYEQYF

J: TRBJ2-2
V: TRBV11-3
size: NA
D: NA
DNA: TGTGCCAGCAGCTTAGCCTTCACCGGGGAGCTGTTTTTT
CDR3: CASSLAFTGELFF

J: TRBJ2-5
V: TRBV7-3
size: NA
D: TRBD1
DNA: TGTGCCAGCAGCTCTGGTGGGGGACAGGGATCTACAGAGACCCAGTACTTC
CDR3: CASSSGGGQGSTETQYF

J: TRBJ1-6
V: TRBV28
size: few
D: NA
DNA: TGTGCCAGCAGCCTCGCTCCGGTGGATTCACCCCTCCACTTT
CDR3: CASSLAPVDSPLHF

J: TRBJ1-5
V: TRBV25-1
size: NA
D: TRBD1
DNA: TGTGCCAGCAGTGATCCAGGGACAGGCAATCAGCCCCAGCATTTT
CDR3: CASSDPGTGNQPQHF

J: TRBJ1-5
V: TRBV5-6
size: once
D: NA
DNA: TGTGCCAGCAGCTTTGGGAGTCAGCCCCAGCATTTT
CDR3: CASSFGSQPQHF

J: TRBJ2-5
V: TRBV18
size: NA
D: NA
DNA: TGTGCCAGCTCACCACGTGACAGGGACTGGGAGACCCAGTACTTC
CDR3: CASSPRDRDWETQYF

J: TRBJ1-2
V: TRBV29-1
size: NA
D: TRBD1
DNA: TGCAGCGTTGGGAACCAGGGGGCAGGCTATGGCTACACCTTC
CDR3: CSVGNQGAGYGYTF

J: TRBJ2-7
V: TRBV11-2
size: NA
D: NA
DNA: TGTGCCAGCAGCCAGCCCCACGGGGTATACGAGCAGTACTTC
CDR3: CASSQPHGVYEQYF

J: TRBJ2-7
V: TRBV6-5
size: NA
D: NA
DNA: TGTGCCAGCAGTTCCCAGGTGCATCCGATCTACGAGCAGTACTTC
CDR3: CASSSQVHPIYEQYF

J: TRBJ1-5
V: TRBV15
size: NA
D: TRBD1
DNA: TGTGCCACCAGCAGAGGCGACAGGGGGCCTACGTTCAATCAGCCCCAGCATTTT
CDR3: CATSRGDRGPTFNQPQHF

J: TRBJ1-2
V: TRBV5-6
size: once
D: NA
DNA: TGTGCCAGCAGCTTAGGCAGGGCCCGGGTCTACACCTTC
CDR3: CASSLGRARVYTF

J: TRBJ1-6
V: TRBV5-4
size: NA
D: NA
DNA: TGTGCCAGCAGCTTGGAGGGGCAGAATTCACCCCTCCACTTT
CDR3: CASSLEGQNSPLHF

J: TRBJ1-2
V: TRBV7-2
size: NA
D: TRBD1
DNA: TGTGCCAGCAGCTGGGACAGGGAAGCTAACTATGGCTACACCTTC
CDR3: CASSWDREANYGYTF

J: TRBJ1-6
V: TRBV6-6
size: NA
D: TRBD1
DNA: TGTGCCAGCCAACCTCCGACAGGGACCAATTCACCCCTCCACTTT
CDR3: CASQPPTGTNSPLHF

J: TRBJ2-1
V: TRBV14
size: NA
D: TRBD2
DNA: TGTGCCAGCAGCCAAGCTCCGGGACTAGCGGGACCAAACAATGAGCAGTTCTTC
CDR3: CASSQAPGLAGPNNEQFF

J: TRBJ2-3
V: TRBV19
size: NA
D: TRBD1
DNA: TGTGCCAGTAGTGGACAGGGGGCAGGAGATACGCAGTATTTT
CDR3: CASSGQGAGDTQYF

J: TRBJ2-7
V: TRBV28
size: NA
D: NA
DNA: TGTGCCAGCAGTTACAGGGTCGAGCAGTACTTC
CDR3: CASSYRVEQYF

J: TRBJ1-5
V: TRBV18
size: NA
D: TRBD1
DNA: TGTGCCAGCTCATTCCAGGGGGCGGTCGGCAATCAGCCCCAGCATTTT
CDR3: CASSFQGAVGNQPQHF

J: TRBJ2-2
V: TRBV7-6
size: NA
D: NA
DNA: TGTGCCAGCAGCTTAGCGCACTCGGGATACGGGGAGCTGTTTTTT
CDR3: CASSLAHSGYGELFF

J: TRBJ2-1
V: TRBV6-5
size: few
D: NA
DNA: TGTGCCAGCAGTTACGACCGACTAAGAGGGGAGGATGAGCAGTTCTTC
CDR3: CASSYDRLRGEDEQFF

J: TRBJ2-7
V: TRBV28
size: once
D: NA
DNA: TGTGCCAGCAGTCACAGCCTAACTTACGAGCAGTACTTC
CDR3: CASSHSLTYEQYF

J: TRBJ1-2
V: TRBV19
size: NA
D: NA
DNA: TGTGCCAGTAGTATCCGACAGTTCGGAGCTAACTATGGCTACACCTTC
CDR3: CASSIRQFGANYGYTF

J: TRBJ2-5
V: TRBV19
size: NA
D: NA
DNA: TGTGCCAGTAGTATCCAATTGCAAGAGACCCAGTACTTC
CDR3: CASSIQLQETQYF

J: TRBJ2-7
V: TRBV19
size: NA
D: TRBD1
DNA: TGTGCCAGTAGGCCTCGACAGGGGGCCTTCGAGCAGTACTTC
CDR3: CASRPRQGAFEQYF

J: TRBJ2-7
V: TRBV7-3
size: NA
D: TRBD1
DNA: TGTGCCAGCAGCTTAATCGGGACAGGGGTAACCTACGAGCAGTACTTC
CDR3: CASSLIGTGVTYEQYF

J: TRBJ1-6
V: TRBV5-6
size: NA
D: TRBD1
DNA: TGTGCCAGCAGCTTCAACAGGGGGCTGTCACCCCTCCACTTT
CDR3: CASSFNRGLSPLHF

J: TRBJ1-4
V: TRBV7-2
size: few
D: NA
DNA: TGTGCCAGCAGCTTAGGGCGTTCGGAGGTGCTGTTTTTT
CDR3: CASSLGRSEVLFF

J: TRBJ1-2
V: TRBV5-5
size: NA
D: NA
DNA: TGTGCCAGCAGCTTGGATGGGGCCCCGAACTATGGCTACACCTTC
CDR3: CASSLDGAPNYGYTF

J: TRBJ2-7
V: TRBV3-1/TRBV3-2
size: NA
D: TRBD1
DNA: TGTGCCAGCAGCCGGGGTTGGACAGGACGCTACGAGCAGTACTTC
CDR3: CASSRGWTGRYEQYF

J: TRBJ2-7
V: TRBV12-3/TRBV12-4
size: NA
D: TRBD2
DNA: TGTGCCAGCAGGGCTAGCGGGGTTTACGAGCAGTACTTC
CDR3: CASRASGVYEQYF

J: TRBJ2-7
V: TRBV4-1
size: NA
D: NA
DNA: TGCGCCAGCAGCCAAGGCGACCGGGATGCGACCTCCTACGAGCAGTACTTC
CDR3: CASSQGDRDATSYEQYF

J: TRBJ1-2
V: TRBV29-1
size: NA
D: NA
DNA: TGCAGCGCTAGTCTTGGGGCGGGAGCTAACTATGGCTACACCTTC
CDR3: CSASLGAGANYGYTF

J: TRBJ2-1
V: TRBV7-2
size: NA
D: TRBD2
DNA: TGTGCCAGCAGCTTAACTAGCGGGGGCTACAATGAGCAGTTCTTC
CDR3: CASSLTSGGYNEQFF

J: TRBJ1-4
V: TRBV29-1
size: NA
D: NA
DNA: TGCAGCGTTGGGAGGGCTAATGAAAAACTGTTTTTT
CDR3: CSVGRANEKLFF

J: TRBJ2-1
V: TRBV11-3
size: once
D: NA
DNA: TGTGCCAGCAGCTTAAGATCGTTCGGGAACTACTACAATGAGCAGTTCTTC
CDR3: CASSLRSFGNYYNEQFF